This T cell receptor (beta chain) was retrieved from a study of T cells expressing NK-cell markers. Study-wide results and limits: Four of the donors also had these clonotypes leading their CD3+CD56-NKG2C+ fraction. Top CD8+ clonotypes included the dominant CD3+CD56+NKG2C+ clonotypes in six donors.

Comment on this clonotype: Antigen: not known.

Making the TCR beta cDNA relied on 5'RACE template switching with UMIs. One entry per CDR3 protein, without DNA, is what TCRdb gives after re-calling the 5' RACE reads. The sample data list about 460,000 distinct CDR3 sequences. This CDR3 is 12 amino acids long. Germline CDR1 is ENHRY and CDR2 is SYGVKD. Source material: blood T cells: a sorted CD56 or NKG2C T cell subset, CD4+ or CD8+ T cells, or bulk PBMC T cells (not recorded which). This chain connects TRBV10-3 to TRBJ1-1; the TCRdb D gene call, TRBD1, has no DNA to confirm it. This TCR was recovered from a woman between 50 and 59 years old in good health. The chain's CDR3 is CAISPGLFKAFF.